This T cell receptor (beta chain) was obtained from a study of shared clonotypes between healthy human individuals. There are 13 residues in the CDR3. The germline V gene encodes CDR1 SEHNR and CDR2 FQNEAQ (reference sequence). Trimming left V 8 bases short and J 0 bases short, with 10 bases between. Sequencing used immunoSEQ multiplex PCR; TCRdb keeps in-frame clones, though not all of them. The data hold about 680,000 clones, with about 78% observed a single time. This rearrangement joins TRBV7-9 to TRBJ1-1; TRBD1 is a possible D gene (6 bases). The origin of this receptor is a woman in her twenties or thirties in good health. Sequences were obtained from memory CD4+ T cells sorted from blood. Subset noted: CD45RA-negative fraction. CDR3 nucleotides: TGTGCCAGCCACGGACAGTTGAACACTGAAGCTTTCTTT. This gives the protein CASHGQLNTEAFF. Full variable domain (outside the CDR3, taken from reference TRBV7-9 and TRBJ1-1): DTGVSQNPRHKITKRGQNVTFRCDPISEHNRLYWYRQTLGQGPEFLTYFQNEAQLEKSRLLSDRFSAERPKGSFSTLEIQRTEQGDSAMYLCASHGQLNTEAFFGQGTRLTVV.